Presented here are 26 T cell receptor beta chains from one specimen sequenced in a study of identical twins. Each CDR3 protein gets one entry after TCRdb re-called the 5' RACE reads with MiXCR. The sample yields about 1.7 million distinct CDR3 sequences, under 35% seen once. Source material: cord blood. These receptors came from a newborn girl in good health.

Turning to this clonotype: A read error may be the cause here, since a much bigger clone is one base away. The chain combines TRBV10-3 with TRBJ2-1; D may be TRBD1 or TRBD2 (6 bases each). Trimming shortened V by 11 bases and J by 2 bases, and 10 bases separated the two germline ends. CDR3 length equals 12 residues. Germline V lookup: CDR1 ENHRY, CDR2 SYGVKD. This chain's CDR3 is CAPGGPYNEQFF. CDR3 bases: TGTGCCCCCGGGGGCCCCTACAATGAGCAGTTCTTC.

The chain combines TRBV20-1 with TRBJ2-3, with 8 bases fitting TRBD2. The CDR3 sequence is 14 residues long. V lost 3 bases and J lost 2; bases outside the gene matches: 4. The V gene's germline CDR1 is DFQATT and CDR2 SNEGSKA (reference sequence). CDR3: CSARSGSPTDTQYF. The CDR3, as DNA: TGCAGTGCTAGGAGCGGGAGCCCCACAGATACGCAGTATTTT.

Comments on this clonotype: One junction end disagrees with the germline gene, perhaps due to a read error. The chain uses TRBV12-3 or TRBV12-4 and TRBJ1-1; tentative D call: TRBD1 (5 bases). This CDR3 is built from 15 residues. CDR3 nucleotide sequence: TGTGCCAGCAGTTTTCTGGGGGTATCGAACACTGTAGCTTTCTTT. It yields the protein CASSFLGVSNTVAFF.

The chain employs TRBV14 and TRBJ2-2, with D unresolved. The CDR3 is made up of 14 amino acids. Trimming shortened V by 2 bases and J by 4 bases, and 8 bases separated the two germline ends. Germline V gene lookup returns CDR1 SGHDN and CDR2 FVKESK. The CDR3: CASSQRPPTGELFF. The CDR3 DNA is TGTGCCAGCAGCCAAAGGCCCCCCACCGGGGAGCTGTTTTTT.

The J gene is TRBJ2-3, the V gene TRBV18; TRBD2 aligns across 12 bases. The CDR3 is made up of 16 amino acids. V shed 2 bases, J shed 4 bases, and the junction held 4 bases outside the gene matches. Germline CDR1 is KGHSH and CDR2 is LQKENI. The CDR3 region has the DNA TGTGCCAGCTCACCAAGACTAGCGGGAGAGGCAGATACGCAGTATTTT. It encodes CASSPRLAGEADTQYF.

This clonotype was counted at least ten times. The chain carries TRBV2 and TRBJ2-3; TRBD2 is a possible D gene (5 bases). This CDR3 comprises 14 residues. CDR1 and CDR2 from the germline V gene are SNHLY and FYNNEI. V dropped 6 bases and J dropped 6 bases, with 16 bases sitting between them. Written as DNA, the CDR3 is TGTGCCAGCAGGGGAAATGTACTAGGGGATACGCAGTATTTT. Encoded protein: CASRGNVLGDTQYF. The full variable domain, in which reference TRBV2 and TRBJ2-3 provide the parts outside the CDR3, is EPEVTQTPSHQVTQMGQEVILRCVPISNHLYFYWYRQILGQKVEFLVSFYNNEISEKSEIFDDQFSVERPDGSNFTLKIRSTKLEDSAMYFCASRGNVLGDTQYFGPGTRLTVL.

In its sample, this clonotype was seen a few times. The CDR3 reads CASSRADYEQYF. In DNA, the CDR3 is TGTGCCAGCAGTCGGGCAGACTACGAGCAGTACTTC. The chain carries TRBV3-1 and TRBJ2-7; D unresolved. The CDR3 extends over 12 amino acids. Per the germline V gene, CDR1 is LGHDT and CDR2 is YNNKEL (reference sequence). V lost 6 bases and J 3 bases, leaving 9 bases between the germline ends.

The sample holds a few counts of this clonotype. This CDR3 is CASSGGQGYNEQYF. The DNA for the CDR3 is TGTGCCAGCAGCGGAGGACAGGGGTACAATGAGCAGTACTTC. The rearrangement joins TRBV9 to TRBJ2-7; the match to TRBD1 covers 9 bases. V was clipped by 3 bases and J by 7 bases; unmatched bases: 8. This CDR3 is 14 amino acids long. Germline CDR1 is SGDLS and CDR2 is YYNGEE.

This clonotype was found once. The chain couples TRBV20-1 to TRBJ2-7; TRBD2 aligns across 12 bases. Germline CDR1 DFQATT, CDR2 SNEGSKA (reference sequence). This CDR3 is built from 14 residues. V dropped 6 bases and J dropped 7; count of bases not matched to a gene: 10. In nucleotides, the CDR3 is TGCAGTGCCCAAGGACTAGCGGGAAACAATGAGCAGTACTTC. This sequence encodes CSAQGLAGNNEQYF.

The V and J genes are TRBV20-1 and TRBJ2-7; maybe TRBD2 (5 bases). Germline assignment: CDR1 DFQATT and CDR2 SNEGSKA (reference sequence). The V and J ends lost 3 bases and 2 bases respectively, with 8 bases between them. This CDR3 region has 12 residues. CDR3 sequence: CSASSGPYEQYF. CDR3 DNA sequence: TGCAGTGCTAGCAGCGGACCCTACGAGCAGTACTTC.

In this sample, this clonotype turned up a few times. The V call is TRBV21-1, the J call TRBJ1-6; TRBD1, the table's D call, was not compared with the DNA. TRBV21-1 is an annotated pseudogene. The CDR3 is made up of 17 amino acids. The CDR3 loop is CASSFWGGQSYNSPLHF. DNA for the CDR3: TGTGCCAGCAGCTTTTGGGGGGGGCAGTCCTATAATTCACCCCTCCACTTT.

The rearrangement joins TRBV14 to TRBJ2-3, with D possibly being TRBD2 (5 bases). With 1 base removed from V and 8 bases from J, the gap between germline ends came to 10 bases. CDR3 length equals 13 residues. Germline lookup yields CDR1 SGHDN and CDR2 FVKESK. DNA of the CDR3: TGTGCCAGCAGCCAAGTTTCGGGATCTACGCAGTATTTT. Protein product: CASSQVSGSTQYF.

V is TRBV5-1 and J is TRBJ1-4; 9 bases map to TRBD1. The CDR3 is 15 residues long. V dropped 3 bases and J dropped 5; count of bases not matched to a gene: 5. Germline CDR1 SGHRS, CDR2 YFSETQ. In DNA form, the CDR3 reads TGCGCCAGCAGCTATACCGGGACAGGGAATGAAAAACTGTTTTTT. Protein: CASSYTGTGNEKLFF.

This chain uses TRBV28 with TRBJ2-7; 9 nucleotides align to TRBD1. CDR1 and CDR2 (germline): MDHEN, SYDVKM. V trimming: 4 bases; J trimming: 5 bases; junction bases outside the gene matches: 15. The CDR3 is 17 residues long. CDR3 in amino acids: CASSYLYSGTGSHEQYF. The CDR3 DNA reads as TGTGCCAGCAGTTACCTCTACTCCGGGACAGGGAGCCACGAGCAGTACTTC.

This chain links TRBV11-2 with TRBJ2-4; 8 bases line up with TRBD1. J lost 0 bases, V lost 2 bases, and 6 bases had no gene match. Germline loops: CDR1 SGHAT, CDR2 FQNNGV. This CDR3 contains 17 residues. CDR3 residues: CASSLYPGGVAKNIQYF. The CDR3 DNA reads as TGTGCCAGCAGCTTATATCCAGGGGGCGTAGCCAAAAACATTCAGTACTTC.

V usage is TRBV6-1 and J usage is TRBJ1-4; 7 bases are shared with TRBD1. The CDR3 sequence is 15 residues long. V was pared by 6 bases and J by 7 bases, with 11 bases of the junction left unmatched. Germline V gives CDR1 MNHNS, CDR2 SASEGT. As DNA, the CDR3 is TGTGCCAGCAGATATCAAGGGGGCTCGGGTGAAAAACTGTTTTTT. Encoded protein: CASRYQGGSGEKLFF.

This clonotype was found a few times. The chain has TRBV29-1 and TRBJ2-4, with a tentative D call TRBD1 (6 bases). This CDR3 has 15 residues. V was shortened by 7 bases and J by 0 bases, with 16 bases between the two germline ends. CDR1 SQVTM and CDR2 ANQGSEA come from the germline V gene. The CDR3 DNA follows: TGCAGCGGTTTCTCGGGACACCTAGCCAAAAACATTCAGTACTTC. Protein product: CSGFSGHLAKNIQYF.

The table lists this clonotype with many counts. V and J are TRBV6-5 and TRBJ2-7; a weak D match, TRBD2 (5 bases). Trimming took 0 bases from V and 2 from J, leaving 14 bases between them. Germline V gene data show CDR1 as MNHEY and CDR2 as SVGAGI. CDR3 length: 16 residues. In nucleotides, the CDR3 is TGTGCCAGCAGTTACTCGGGAGACCGTGGCACCTACGAGCAGTACTTC. Translating gives CASSYSGDRGTYEQYF.

The genes are TRBV7-9 and TRBJ2-7, with TRBD1 matching over 8 bases. Germline assignment: CDR1 SEHNR and CDR2 FQNEAQ (reference sequence). The CDR3 is 15 residues long. V trimming: 4 bases; J trimming: 2 bases; junction bases outside the gene matches: 7. CDR3 coding DNA: TGTGCCAGCAGCTCCGCTCGACAGGGGACCTACGAGCAGTACTTC. This sequence encodes CASSSARQGTYEQYF.

The V call is TRBV29-1, the J call TRBJ2-2; tentatively, D is TRBD1 (6 bases). CDR3 length: 12 amino acids. The V gene lost 7 bases and the J gene lost 2 bases, with 8 bases spanning the gap. Germline values: CDR1 SQVTM, CDR2 ANQGSEA. Here the CDR3 reads CSAQGNTGELFF. CDR3 coding DNA: TGCAGCGCACAGGGAAACACCGGGGAGCTGTTTTTT.

This clonotype has a count of ten or more. At one end, the junction sequence differs from germline, possibly due to a read error. This chain joins TRBV5-1 and TRBJ1-1; D remains unclear. The CDR3 extends over 12 amino acids. Germline V CDR1 and CDR2: SGHRS, YFSETQ. The CDR3 spells CASSPLGTEAFF. The CDR3 DNA sequence: TGTGCCAGCAGCCCATTGGGCACTGAAGCTTTCTTT.

In this sample, this clonotype turned up many times. The chain combines TRBV4-1 with TRBJ2-1; D might be TRBD1 (6 bases). V lost 3 bases to trimming and J lost 6 bases, with 12 bases between them. This CDR3 contains 14 residues. Per germline, CDR1 MGHRA and CDR2 YSYEKL. CDR3 DNA sequence: TGCGCCAGCAGCCAGTGGACAGACCCCAATGAGCAGTTCTTC. Translated, it gives CASSQWTDPNEQFF.

The chain has TRBV19 and TRBJ1-4; unclear D gene. In germline, CDR1 is LNHDA, CDR2 SQIVND (reference sequence). This CDR3 spans 18 amino acids. The V end lost 1 base, the J end lost 0 bases, and 15 bases lay between the germline ends. The CDR3 coding sequence is TGTGCCAGTAGTATAGCAATCTACGACCCCGCAACTAATGAAAAACTGTTTTTT. Amino acids: CASSIAIYDPATNEKLFF.

The chain joins TRBV2 to TRBJ2-4, with TRBD2 matching 7 bases. This CDR3 comprises 15 residues. The V segment lost 2 bases and the J segment 0 bases; nucleotides outside the gene matches: 1. Germline V gene data show CDR1 as SNHLY and CDR2 as FYNNEI. This CDR3 reads CASSEWGGAKNIQYF. The CDR3 DNA reads TGTGCCAGCAGTGAATGGGGGGGAGCCAAAAACATTCAGTACTTC.

The chain joins TRBV7-9 to TRBJ2-7; 10 bases fit TRBD1. TRBJ2-4 matches the DNA end more closely, so the J call is doubtful. Germline assignment: CDR1 SEHNR and CDR2 FQNEAQ (reference sequence). This CDR3 comprises 16 residues. The CDR3 spells CASSSRDRGDKNIQYF. CDR3 DNA: TGTGCCAGCAGCTCCCGGGACAGGGGTGACAAGAACATTCAGTACTTC.

This clonotype was counted only a few times. The V call is TRBV4-1, the J call TRBJ2-5; no firm D call. This CDR3 has 15 residues. Germline CDR1 MGHRA, CDR2 YSYEKL. Trimming cost V 4 bases and J 1 base, with 13 bases left between them. DNA of the CDR3: TGCGCCAGCAGCCCTTTACTATTCGTCCAAGAGACCCAGTACTTC. Amino acids: CASSPLLFVQETQYF.